These T cell receptor beta chains were read from a single sample in a study of shared clonotypes between healthy human individuals. Method: immunoSEQ multiplex PCR; TCRdb's copy keeps in-frame clones and lacks some. The table includes under 1,100,000 clones, about four fifths detected once. Input material: memory CD4+ T cells from PBMCs. These receptors were obtained from a young man in good health. Some clones in this sample may be carry-over from other donors' samples. Both conserved end residues are trimmed from each CDR3.

V	J	CDR3
TRBV5-1	TRBJ2-3	ASSLRADTQY
TRBV7-2	TRBJ2-4	ASSPPGLAGLAKNIQY
TRBV7-2	TRBJ1-1	ASAVGRNTEAF
TRBV25-1	TRBJ2-3	ASSPAGMDTQY
TRBV11-2	TRBJ1-5	ASSHSAGINQPQH
TRBV11-2	TRBJ2-1	ASSLALLEGNEQF
TRBV4-2	TRBJ2-1	ASSQGSVLAEQF
TRBV29-1	TRBJ2-7	SVGQGSYEQY
TRBV6-6	TRBJ1-5	ASTPGGAHQPQH
TRBV28	TRBJ2-1	ASSSRRANSYNEQF
TRBV5-4	TRBJ2-2	ASSLAPTGELF